One and the same sample provided the 23 T cell receptor beta chains below, sequenced in a study of CD8 T cells in ankylosing spondylitis. Study-wide findings and caveats: Ankylosing spondylitis blood appeared to be characterized by a TCR beta motif of several highly homologous variants.

Via MiXCR, TCRdb re-called the 5' RACE reads, giving one row per CDR3 protein. The sample lists 700,000 to 1,000,000 distinct CDR3 sequences, approximately 10% seen once, with under 0.6% in the top ten. No antigen has been identified for these receptors. Sequencing was carried out using blood, either unsorted or a sorted T cell fraction (not recorded which). The source is a male donor with ankylosing spondylitis.

This clonotype was observed a handful of times. The gene calls are TRBV10-3 and TRBJ1-1; D gene unclear. The V gene lost 6 bases and the J gene lost 0 bases, with 8 bases spanning the gap. CDR1 is ENHRY, CDR2 SYGVKD, per germline. The CDR3 runs 13 residues. The CDR3: CAISVDLNTEAFF. CDR3 nucleotides: TGTGCCATCAGCGTGGACCTGAACACTGAAGCTTTCTTT.

The gene calls are TRBV4-3 and TRBJ2-5; D is possibly TRBD1 or TRBD2 (5 bases each). CDR1 is LGHNA and CDR2 is YSLEER in the germline V gene. V was pared by 3 bases and J by 5 bases, with 13 bases between. The CDR3 runs 14 residues. The CDR3 loop reads CASSHSGSRETQYF. The CDR3 nucleotides read TGCGCCAGCAGCCATTCAGGGAGTCGGGAGACCCAGTACTTC.

The rearrangement uses TRBV28 and TRBJ2-7, with a weak D call TRBD2 (7 bases). Trimming cost V 5 bases and J 3 bases, with 17 bases left between them. Germline loops: CDR1 MDHEN, CDR2 SYDVKM. The CDR3 is 15 amino acids. The CDR3 is CASSNQGTMFYEQYF. CDR3 nucleotides: TGTGCCAGCAGTAATCAGGGGACTATGTTCTACGAGCAGTACTTC.

The chain uses TRBV28 and TRBJ2-2; TRBD2 matches 9 bases. The V segment lost 1 base and the J segment 7 bases; nucleotides outside the gene matches: 7. CDR3 length equals 16 residues. The V gene's germline CDR1 is MDHEN and CDR2 SYDVKM. In DNA form, the CDR3 reads TGTGCCAGCAGTTTATACGGCGGGAGGGCCGTCGGGGAGCTGTTTTTT. Translation gives CASSLYGGRAVGELFF. Variable domain in full (rest from reference TRBV28 and TRBJ2-2): DVKVTQSSRYLVKRTGEKVFLECVQDMDHENMFWYRQDPGLGLRLIYFSYDVKMKEKGDIPEGYSVSREKKERFSLILESASTNQTSMYLCASSLYGGRAVGELFFGEGSRLTVL.

This clonotype was found many times. V and J are TRBV12-3 or TRBV12-4 and TRBJ2-2; possibly TRBD2 for D (5 bases). Trimming removed 1 base at V and 5 bases at J, with 11 bases between. This CDR3 spans 15 amino acids. The CDR3 loop reads CASSLGARRTGELFF. The DNA for the CDR3 is TGTGCCAGCAGTTTAGGGGCCCGGAGGACCGGGGAGCTGTTTTTT.

This clonotype was detected a few times. V and J are TRBV6-2 or TRBV6-3 and TRBJ2-7; the match to TRBD1 covers 7 bases. Unmatched junction bases numbered 6, after V lost 5 bases and J lost 2 bases. CDR3 length: 14 amino acids. Germline V CDR1 and CDR2: MNHEY, SVGEGT. In nucleotides, the CDR3 is TGTGCCAGCAGTCGACAGGGAATCCCCTACGAGCAGTACTTC. This gives the protein CASSRQGIPYEQYF.

This chain joins TRBV20-1 and TRBJ2-7; D gene unclear. The CDR3 covers 13 residues. Germline values: CDR1 DFQATT, CDR2 SNEGSKA (reference sequence). Trimming took off 2 bases at V and 3 bases at J, with 11 bases between the two ends. The CDR3 DNA reads as TGCAGTGCTAGAAAAGGAACCGGCTACGAGCAGTACTTC. Amino acids: CSARKGTGYEQYF.

The V gene is TRBV10-3, the J gene TRBJ2-7; a weak D match, TRBD2 (7 bases). CDR3 length: 14 residues. Germline CDR1 is ENHRY and CDR2 is SYGVKD. The germline V and J ends were trimmed by 4 bases and 0 bases, with 10 bases remaining between them. The CDR3 DNA is TGTGCCATCAGTGGGCGGGGGCCCTCCTACGAGCAGTACTTC. Translating gives CAISGRGPSYEQYF.

This clonotype was observed many times. This chain connects TRBV20-1 to TRBJ1-1; a possible D gene is TRBD1 (5 bases). The CDR3 is 14 amino acids. Germline V gives CDR1 DFQATT, CDR2 SNEGSKA (reference sequence). Trimming shortened V by 3 bases and J by 3 bases, and 14 bases separated the two germline ends. CDR3 DNA: TGCAGTGCTAGGCGGGGCGGAGTGGACACTGAAGCTTTCTTT. Its translation is CSARRGGVDTEAFF.

This clonotype was seen repeatedly, ten times or more. V usage is TRBV7-2 and J usage is TRBJ1-2; TRBD1 agrees at 7 bases. Trimming cost V 5 bases and J 5 bases; bases outside gene matches: 5. The CDR3 has 13 amino acids. Germline CDR1 and CDR2: SGHTA and FQGNSA. This CDR3 reads CASSLRTGYGYTF. The CDR3 nucleotides are TGTGCCAGCAGCCTTAGGACAGGTTATGGCTACACCTTC.

This clonotype was counted ten times or more. The J gene is TRBJ2-2, the V gene TRBV27, with D possibly called TRBD1 or TRBD2 (6 bases each). Germline V gives CDR1 MNHEY, CDR2 SMNVEV (reference sequence). V lost 5 bases and J 2 bases, leaving 18 bases between the germline ends. The CDR3 runs to 17 residues. Here the CDR3 reads CASSPGWGAANTGELFF. The CDR3 region has the DNA TGTGCCAGCAGTCCAGGGTGGGGGGCCGCTAACACCGGGGAGCTGTTTTTT.

The rearrangement uses TRBV5-1 and TRBJ2-3, with D unresolved. CDR3 size: 14 residues. Trimming took off 0 bases at V and 2 bases at J, with 7 bases between the two ends. The germline V gene has CDR1 SGHRS and CDR2 YFSETQ. CDR3 residues: CASSLEPTTDTQYF. Written as DNA, the CDR3 is TGCGCCAGCAGCTTGGAGCCAACCACAGATACGCAGTATTTT.

The J gene is TRBJ2-2, the V gene TRBV20-1, with D perhaps TRBD1 (6 bases). Germline V gives CDR1 DFQATT, CDR2 SNEGSKA (reference sequence). This CDR3 has 12 residues. Deletions cut 4 bases from V and 8 bases from J, with 11 bases between. CDR3 residues: CSATQGRGELFF. Here the CDR3 DNA reads TGCAGTGCTACACAGGGTAGAGGGGAGCTGTTTTTT.

This clonotype has just a few counts. The V gene is TRBV4-2, the J gene TRBJ1-2; possibly TRBD1 for D (5 bases). Trimming pared 1 base from V and 4 bases from J, leaving 7 bases between. From germline, CDR1 is LGHNA and CDR2 YNFKEQ. This CDR3 has 13 residues. CDR3 in amino acids: CASSQGGLYGYTF. CDR3 in DNA: TGTGCCAGCAGCCAAGGGGGCCTCTATGGCTACACCTTC.

The rearrangement links TRBV5-1 to TRBJ2-7, with D possibly matching TRBD2 (5 bases). In germline, CDR1 is SGHRS, CDR2 YFSETQ. CDR3 length: 12 amino acids. Trimming cost V 0 bases and J 11 bases, with 12 bases left between them. The chain's CDR3 is CASSLAGVLKYF. As DNA, the CDR3 is TGCGCCAGCAGCTTGGCCGGGGTCCTAAAGTACTTC.

J is TRBJ2-3 and V is TRBV19; TRBD2 matches 7 bases. The CDR3 loop spans 15 amino acids. Germline V CDR1 and CDR2: LNHDA, SQIVND (reference sequence). After removal of 6 bases from V and 4 bases from J, the junction contained 10 bases not matched to a gene. The CDR3 coding sequence is TGTGCCAGTAGGGACCAAGGGAGGGCTGCAGATACGCAGTATTTT. Encoded protein: CASRDQGRAADTQYF.

This clonotype has only a few counts. The chain carries TRBV19 and TRBJ2-1, with D maybe TRBD1 (6 bases). The CDR3 has 18 amino acids. Trimming removed 10 bases at V and 6 bases at J, with 31 bases between. Germline CDR1 is LNHDA and CDR2 is SQIVND (reference sequence). The CDR3 sequence: CATSAQDSEWRYRNEQFF. CDR3 coding DNA: TGTGCCACCTCAGCCCAGGACAGTGAGTGGAGGTACCGCAATGAGCAGTTCTTC.

This clonotype has a handful of counts. V is TRBV20-1 and J is TRBJ2-1; no firm D call. The V gene's germline CDR1 is DFQATT and CDR2 SNEGSKA (reference sequence). The CDR3 is 16 residues long. Trimming left V 1 base short and J 0 bases short, with 13 bases between. CDR3 sequence reads: CSARGISLRSYNEQFF. CDR3 nucleotide sequence: TGCAGTGCTAGAGGGATTAGCCTCCGCTCCTACAATGAGCAGTTCTTC.

The rearrangement joins TRBV6-5 to TRBJ2-7; D is uncertain. V lost 11 bases and J lost 7, with 18 bases in between. The CDR3 length is 12 residues. Germline assignment: CDR1 MNHEY and CDR2 SVGAGI. CDR3 loop: CAVEFGVGEQYF. The CDR3 region has the DNA TGTGCCGTTGAGTTTGGGGTTGGGGAGCAGTACTTC.

This clonotype was recorded at least ten times. The genes are TRBV20-1 and TRBJ2-2; tentatively, D is TRBD2 (5 bases). The germline V gene has CDR1 DFQATT and CDR2 SNEGSKA (reference sequence). The CDR3 spans 14 residues. Between the trimmed V and J ends, which lost 4 bases and 5 bases, there was a span of 14 bases. CDR3 DNA: TGCAGTGCTACCGAGGGCCAAGGGACCGGGGAGCTGTTTTTT. This gives the protein CSATEGQGTGELFF.

The V call is TRBV5-1, the J call TRBJ2-5; 9 nucleotides line up with TRBD1. Germline V lookup: CDR1 SGHRS, CDR2 YFSETQ. Trimming took 4 bases from V and 4 from J; bases not matched to a gene: 8. The length of the CDR3 is 15 residues. DNA for the CDR3: TGCGCCAGCAGCGGTTTCGACAGGGGGACAGAGACCCAGTACTTC. Protein sequence: CASSGFDRGTETQYF.

This clonotype was seen many times. The junction differs from germline at one of its ends, possibly a read error. The V call is TRBV7-2, the J call TRBJ2-5; possible D gene TRBD2, 5 bases. Per the germline V gene, CDR1 is SGHTA and CDR2 is FQGNSA. The CDR3 runs to 13 residues. Written as DNA, the CDR3 is TGTGCTAGCAGCTTAGTCGGGGTAGAGACCCAGTACTTC. It yields the protein CASSLVGVETQYF.

This clonotype has a handful of counts. This chain connects TRBV18 to TRBJ2-7; D ambiguous. Germline V gene sequence: CDR1 KGHSH, CDR2 LQKENI. The CDR3 spans 15 residues. Trimming left V 1 base short and J 2 bases short, with 12 bases between. The CDR3 spells CASSPQMKGTYEQYF. For the CDR3, the DNA is TGTGCCAGCTCACCACAGATGAAGGGCACCTACGAGCAGTACTTC.